This T cell receptor beta chain was obtained from a study of CD8 T cells in ankylosing spondylitis. TCRdb re-called the 5' RACE reads with MiXCR, one entry per CDR3 protein. Found here are under 250,000 distinct CDR3 sequences, roughly a third of them singletons; the top ten hold approximately 4.6%. A note on this clonotype: Antigen unknown.

The study's findings and limits: Reportedly, significant enrichment of disease-linked clones occurred in matched ankylosing spondylitis synovial fluid.

This TCR was sampled from a male donor with ankylosing spondylitis or in good health (not recorded which). The material sequenced was blood, either unsorted or a sorted T cell fraction (not recorded which).

CDR3 DNA: TGCAGTGCTACAACCAGATTGGGTAGCAATCAGCCCCAGCATTTT. Translating gives CSATTRLGSNQPQHF. The rearrangement links TRBV20-1 to TRBJ1-5; unclear D gene. Germline V gene lookup returns CDR1 DFQATT and CDR2 SNEGSKA (reference sequence). CDR3 size: 15 residues. The germline V and J ends were trimmed by 4 bases and 0 bases, with 13 bases remaining between them.